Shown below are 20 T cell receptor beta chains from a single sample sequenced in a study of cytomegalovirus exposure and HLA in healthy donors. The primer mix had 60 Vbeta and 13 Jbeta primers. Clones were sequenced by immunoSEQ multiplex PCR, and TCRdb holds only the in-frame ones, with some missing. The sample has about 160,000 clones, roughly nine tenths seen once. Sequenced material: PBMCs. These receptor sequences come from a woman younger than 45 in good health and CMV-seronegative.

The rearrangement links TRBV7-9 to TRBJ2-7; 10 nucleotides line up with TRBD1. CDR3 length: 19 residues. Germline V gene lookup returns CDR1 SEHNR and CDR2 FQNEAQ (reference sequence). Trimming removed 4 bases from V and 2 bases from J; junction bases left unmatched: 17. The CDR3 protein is CASSSTGGVPGLPTYEQYF. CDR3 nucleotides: TGTGCCAGCAGCTCGACAGGGGGCGTACCGGGACTACCCACCTACGAGCAGTACTTC.

This chain's CDR3 is CASSVGDMDSPLHF. As DNA, the CDR3 is TGTGCCAGCAGCGTAGGAGACATGGATTCACCCCTCCACTTT. The chain combines TRBV9 with TRBJ1-6, with D hard to call. This CDR3 region has 14 residues. V lost 0 bases, J lost 8 bases, and 9 bases lay in between. Germline V gene sequence: CDR1 SGDLS, CDR2 YYNGEE.

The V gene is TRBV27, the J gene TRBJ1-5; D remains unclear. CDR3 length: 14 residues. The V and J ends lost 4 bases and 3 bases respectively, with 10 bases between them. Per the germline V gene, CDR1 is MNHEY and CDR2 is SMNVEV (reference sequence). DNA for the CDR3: TGTGCCAGCAGTTCGAGACAAACCAATCAGCCCCAGCATTTT. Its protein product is CASSSRQTNQPQHF.

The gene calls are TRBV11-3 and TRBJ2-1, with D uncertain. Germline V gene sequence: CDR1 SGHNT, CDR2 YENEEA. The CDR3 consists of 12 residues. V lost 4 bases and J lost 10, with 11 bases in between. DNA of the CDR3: TGTGCCAGCAGCTCCACCCGGGTCGAGCAGTTCTTC. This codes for CASSSTRVEQFF.

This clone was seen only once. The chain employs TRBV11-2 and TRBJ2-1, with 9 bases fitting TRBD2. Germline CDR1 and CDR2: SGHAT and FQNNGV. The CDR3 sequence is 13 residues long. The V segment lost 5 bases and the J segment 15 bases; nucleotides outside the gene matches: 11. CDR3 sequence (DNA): TGTGCCAGCAGCCCCATCCGAGCGGGAGGTTGGTTCTTC. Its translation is CASSPIRAGGWFF.

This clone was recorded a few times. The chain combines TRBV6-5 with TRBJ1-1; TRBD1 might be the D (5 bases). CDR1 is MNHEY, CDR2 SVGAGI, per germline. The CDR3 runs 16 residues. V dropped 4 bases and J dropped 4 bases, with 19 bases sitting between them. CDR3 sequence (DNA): TGTGCCAGCAGTTCCGCAACAGGTCCTTCGATCACTGAAGCTTTCTTT. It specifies CASSSATGPSITEAFF.

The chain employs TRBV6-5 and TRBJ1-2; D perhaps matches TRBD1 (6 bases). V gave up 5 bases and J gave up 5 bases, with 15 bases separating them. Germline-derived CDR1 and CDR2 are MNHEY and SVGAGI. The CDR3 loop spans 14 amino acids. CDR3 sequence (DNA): TGTGCCAGCAGTCCACTAGGGGGATTTTATGGCTACACCTTC. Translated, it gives CASSPLGGFYGYTF.

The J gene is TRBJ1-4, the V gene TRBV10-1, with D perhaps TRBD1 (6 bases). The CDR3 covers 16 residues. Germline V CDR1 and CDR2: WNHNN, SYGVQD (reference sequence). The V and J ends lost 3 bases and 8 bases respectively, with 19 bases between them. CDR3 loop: CASSDPHRALEEKLFF. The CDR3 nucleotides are TGCGCCAGCAGTGACCCCCACAGGGCTTTAGAGGAAAAACTGTTTTTT.

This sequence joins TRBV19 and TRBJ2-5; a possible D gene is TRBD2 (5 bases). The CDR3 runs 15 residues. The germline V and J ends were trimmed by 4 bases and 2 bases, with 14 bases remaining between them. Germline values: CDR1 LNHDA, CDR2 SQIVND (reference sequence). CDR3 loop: CASSRDRGKQETQYF. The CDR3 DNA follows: TGTGCCAGTAGTAGGGATCGGGGAAAACAAGAGACCCAGTACTTC. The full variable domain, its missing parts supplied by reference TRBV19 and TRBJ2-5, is DGGITQSPKYLFRKEGQNVTLSCEQNLNHDAMYWYRQDPGQGLRLIYYSQIVNDFQKGDIAEGYSVSREKKESFPLTVTSAQKNPTAFYLCASSRDRGKQETQYFGPGTRLLVL.

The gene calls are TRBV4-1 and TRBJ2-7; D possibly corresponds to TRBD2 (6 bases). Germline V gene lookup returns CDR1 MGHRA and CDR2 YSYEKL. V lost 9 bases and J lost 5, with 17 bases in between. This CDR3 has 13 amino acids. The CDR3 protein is CASNLGGSNEQYF. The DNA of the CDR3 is TGCGCCAGTAACCTCGGGGGTTCGAACGAGCAGTACTTC.

The CDR3 DNA is TGTGCCAGCAGCGTAGACTGGCCTAGCGGGAGCAATGAGCAGTTCTTC. Translating gives CASSVDWPSGSNEQFF. The chain couples TRBV9 to TRBJ2-1; 10 nucleotides agree with TRBD2. J was trimmed by 6 bases and V by 0 bases; bases with no gene match: 6. The CDR3 contains 16 residues. Germline V CDR1 and CDR2: SGDLS, YYNGEE.

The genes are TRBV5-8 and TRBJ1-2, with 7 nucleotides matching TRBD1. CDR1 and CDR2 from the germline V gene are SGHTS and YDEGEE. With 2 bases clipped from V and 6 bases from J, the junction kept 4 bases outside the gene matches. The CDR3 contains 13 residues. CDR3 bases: TGTGCCAGCAGCTTTCGAGGGGGCCATGGCTACACCTTC. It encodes CASSFRGGHGYTF.

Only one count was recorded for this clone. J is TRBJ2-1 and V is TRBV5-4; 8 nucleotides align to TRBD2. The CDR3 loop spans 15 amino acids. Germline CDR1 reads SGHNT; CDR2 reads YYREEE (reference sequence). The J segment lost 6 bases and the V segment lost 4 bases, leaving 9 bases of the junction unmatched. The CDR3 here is CASSGAGTRTNEQFF. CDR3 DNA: TGTGCCAGCAGCGGGGCGGGGACTAGAACCAATGAGCAGTTCTTC.

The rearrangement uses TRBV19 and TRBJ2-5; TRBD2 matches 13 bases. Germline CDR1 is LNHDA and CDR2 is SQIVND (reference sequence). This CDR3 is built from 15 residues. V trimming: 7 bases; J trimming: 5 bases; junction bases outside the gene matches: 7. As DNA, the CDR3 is TGTGCCAGTACAACTAGCGGGGGGGCCGGGGAGACCCAGTACTTC. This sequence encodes CASTTSGGAGETQYF.

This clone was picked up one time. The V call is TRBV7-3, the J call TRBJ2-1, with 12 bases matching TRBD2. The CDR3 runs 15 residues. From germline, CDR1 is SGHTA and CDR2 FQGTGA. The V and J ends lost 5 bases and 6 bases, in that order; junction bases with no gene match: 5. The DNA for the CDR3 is TGTGCCAGCAGCCCCACTAGCGGGGGGTCCAATGAGCAGTTCTTC. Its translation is CASSPTSGGSNEQFF.

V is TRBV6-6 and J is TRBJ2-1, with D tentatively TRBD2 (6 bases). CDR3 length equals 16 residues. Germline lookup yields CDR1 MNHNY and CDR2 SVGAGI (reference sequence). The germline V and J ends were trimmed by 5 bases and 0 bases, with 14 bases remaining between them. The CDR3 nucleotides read TGTGCCAGCAGTACGACTAGTTTGGGCTCCTACAATGAGCAGTTCTTC. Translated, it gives CASSTTSLGSYNEQFF.

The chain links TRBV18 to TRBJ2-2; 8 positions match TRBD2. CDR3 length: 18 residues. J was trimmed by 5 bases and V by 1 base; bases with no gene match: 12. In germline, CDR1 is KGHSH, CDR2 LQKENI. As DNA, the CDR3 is TGTGCCAGCTCACCACGAGGCGGCGGGAGGACAAGTACCGGGGAGCTGTTTTTT. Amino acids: CASSPRGGGRTSTGELFF.

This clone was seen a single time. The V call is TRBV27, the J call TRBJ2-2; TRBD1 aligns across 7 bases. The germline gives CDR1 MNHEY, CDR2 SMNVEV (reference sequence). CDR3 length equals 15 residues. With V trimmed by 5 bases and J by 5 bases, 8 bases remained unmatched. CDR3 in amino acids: CASSPRDRLTGELFF. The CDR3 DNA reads TGTGCCAGCAGTCCCCGGGACAGACTAACCGGGGAGCTGTTTTTT.

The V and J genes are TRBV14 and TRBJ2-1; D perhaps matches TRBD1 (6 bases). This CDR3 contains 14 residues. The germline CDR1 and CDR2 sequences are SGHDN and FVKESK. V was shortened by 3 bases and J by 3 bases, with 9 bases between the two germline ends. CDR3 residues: CASSQWTVYNEQFF. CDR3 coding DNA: TGTGCCAGCAGCCAGTGGACAGTCTACAATGAGCAGTTCTTC.

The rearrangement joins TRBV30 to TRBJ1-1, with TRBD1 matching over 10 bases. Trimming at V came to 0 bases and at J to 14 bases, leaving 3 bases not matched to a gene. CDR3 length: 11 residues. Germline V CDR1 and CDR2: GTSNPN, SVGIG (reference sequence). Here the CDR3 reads CAWSVRDRGFF. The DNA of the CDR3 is TGTGCCTGGAGTGTACGGGACAGGGGATTCTTT.